This T cell receptor (beta chain) was documented in a study of T cell responses to AZD1222 COVID-19 vaccine. At the level of the study: Second-dose schedules of about 4 or about 12 weeks were combined. Overall study results and limits: Recipients of AZD1222 seropositive at baseline numbered only 5 or 6.

TCRdb's copy holds only in-frame clones and misses some; the assay was immunoSEQ multiplex PCR. The sample includes fewer than 200,000 clones, around 90% seen only once; the top ten take about 1.6%. As for this clone: Its matching antigen is unknown.

The sequencing used peripheral blood, collected on day 0 of AZD1222 vaccination. The sequence derives from an adult in good health.

The CDR3 sequence: CASSLAGGPYEQYF. CDR3 DNA: TGTGCCAGCAGCTTAGCGGGAGGACCGTACGAGCAGTACTTC. The genes are TRBV7-8 and TRBJ2-7; D might be TRBD2 (6 bases). The germline V gene has CDR1 SGHVS and CDR2 FQNEAQ. The CDR3 runs 14 residues. V was cut by 0 bases and J by 4 bases, with 10 bases left in between.